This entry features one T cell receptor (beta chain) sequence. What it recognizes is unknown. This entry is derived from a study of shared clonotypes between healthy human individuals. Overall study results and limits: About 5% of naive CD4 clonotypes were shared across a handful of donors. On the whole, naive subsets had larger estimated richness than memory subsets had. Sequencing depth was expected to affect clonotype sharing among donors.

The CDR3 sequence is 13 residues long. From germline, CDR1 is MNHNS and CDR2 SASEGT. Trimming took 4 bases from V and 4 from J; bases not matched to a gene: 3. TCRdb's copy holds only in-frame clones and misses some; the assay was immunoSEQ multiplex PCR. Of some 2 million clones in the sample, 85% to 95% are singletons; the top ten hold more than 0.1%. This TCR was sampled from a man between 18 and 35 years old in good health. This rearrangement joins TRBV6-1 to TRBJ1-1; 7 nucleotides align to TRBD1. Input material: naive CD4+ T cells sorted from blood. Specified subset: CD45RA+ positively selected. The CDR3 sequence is CASSAGTATEAFF. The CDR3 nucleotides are TGTGCCAGCAGTGCCGGGACAGCCACTGAAGCTTTCTTT.